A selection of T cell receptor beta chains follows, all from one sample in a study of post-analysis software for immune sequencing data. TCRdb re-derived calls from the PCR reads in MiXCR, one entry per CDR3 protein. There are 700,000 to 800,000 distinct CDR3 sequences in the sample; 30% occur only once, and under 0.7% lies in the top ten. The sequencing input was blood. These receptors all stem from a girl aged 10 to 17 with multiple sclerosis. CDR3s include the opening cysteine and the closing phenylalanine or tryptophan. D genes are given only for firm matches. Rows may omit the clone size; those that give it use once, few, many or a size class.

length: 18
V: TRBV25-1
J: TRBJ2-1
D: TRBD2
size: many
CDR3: CASSPPWTSGGPYNEQFF
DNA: TGTGCCAGCAGCCCCCCGTGGACTAGCGGGGGGCCCTACAATGAGCAGTTCTTC

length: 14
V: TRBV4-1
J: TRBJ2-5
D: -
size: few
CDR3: CASRETGYQETQYF
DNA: TGCGCCAGCAGAGAAACAGGGTACCAAGAGACCCAGTACTTC

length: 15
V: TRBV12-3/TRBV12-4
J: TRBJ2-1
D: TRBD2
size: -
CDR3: CASSPPSGGINEQFF
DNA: TGTGCCAGCAGCCCCCCTAGCGGTGGGATCAATGAGCAGTTCTTC

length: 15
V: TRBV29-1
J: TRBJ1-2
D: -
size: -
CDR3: CSVSSRGGANYGYTF
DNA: TGCAGCGTTAGTTCCCGTGGAGGGGCTAACTATGGCTACACCTTC

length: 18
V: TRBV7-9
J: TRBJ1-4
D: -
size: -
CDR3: CASSKFEGVGAANEKLFF
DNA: TGTGCCAGCAGCAAGTTTGAGGGCGTGGGAGCAGCTAATGAAAAACTGTTTTTT

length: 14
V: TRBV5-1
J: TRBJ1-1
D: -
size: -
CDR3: CASSWGIGDTEAFF
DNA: TGCGCCAGCAGCTGGGGGATAGGGGACACTGAAGCTTTCTTT

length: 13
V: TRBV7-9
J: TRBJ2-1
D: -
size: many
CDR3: CASSFAGLAEQFF
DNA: TGTGCCAGCAGCTTCGCCGGCCTGGCGGAGCAGTTCTTC

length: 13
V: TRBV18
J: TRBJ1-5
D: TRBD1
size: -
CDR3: CASSNGQAWPQHF
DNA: TGTGCCAGCTCAAACGGACAGGCCTGGCCCCAGCATTTT

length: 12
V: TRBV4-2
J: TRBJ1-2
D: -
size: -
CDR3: CASSQVNGGYTF
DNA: TGTGCCAGCAGCCAAGTTAATGGTGGCTACACCTTC

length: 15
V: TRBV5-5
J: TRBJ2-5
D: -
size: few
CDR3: CASSSAGAEGKTQYF
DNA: TGTGCCAGCAGCTCCGCCGGGGCCGAAGGAAAGACCCAGTACTTC

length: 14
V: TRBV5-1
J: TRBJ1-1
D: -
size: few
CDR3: CASSPFDGDTEAFF
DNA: TGCGCCAGCAGCCCTTTTGACGGGGACACTGAAGCTTTCTTT

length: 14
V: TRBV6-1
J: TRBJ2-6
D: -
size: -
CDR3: CASSPEGGANVLTF
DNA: TGTGCCAGCAGCCCCGAGGGAGGGGCCAACGTCCTGACTTTC

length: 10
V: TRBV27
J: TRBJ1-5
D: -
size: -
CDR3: CASGAQPQHF
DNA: TGTGCCAGCGGCGCGCAGCCCCAGCATTTT

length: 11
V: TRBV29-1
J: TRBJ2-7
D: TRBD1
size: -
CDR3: CSGTGAYEQYF
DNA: TGCAGCGGGACAGGGGCTTACGAGCAGTACTTC

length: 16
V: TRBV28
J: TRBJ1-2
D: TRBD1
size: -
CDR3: CASSQMLTGGVEGYTF
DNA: TGTGCCAGCAGTCAAATGCTAACAGGGGGCGTAGAGGGCTACACCTTC

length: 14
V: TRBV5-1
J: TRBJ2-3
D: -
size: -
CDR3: CASSFESVTDTQYF
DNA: TGCGCCAGCAGCTTTGAGTCAGTCACAGATACGCAGTATTTT

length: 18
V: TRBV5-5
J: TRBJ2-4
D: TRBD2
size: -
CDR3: CASSRSAGFSAGEYIQYF
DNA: TGTGCCAGCAGCCGATCGGCGGGATTTTCAGCGGGAGAGTACATTCAGTACTTC

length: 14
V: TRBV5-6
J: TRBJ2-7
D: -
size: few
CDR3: CASNEGGLAYEQYF
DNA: TGTGCCAGCAACGAAGGGGGGTTGGCCTACGAGCAGTACTTC

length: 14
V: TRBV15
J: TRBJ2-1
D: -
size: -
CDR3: CATSRGFSYNEQFF
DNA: TGTGCCACCAGCAGAGGTTTCTCCTACAATGAGCAGTTCTTC

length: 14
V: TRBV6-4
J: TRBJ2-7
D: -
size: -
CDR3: CASSDSDQYNEQYF
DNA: TGTGCCAGCAGTGACTCGGACCAATACAATGAGCAGTACTTC

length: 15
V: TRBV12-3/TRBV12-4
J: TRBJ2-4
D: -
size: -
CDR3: CASSPPGTFPGEQYF
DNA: TGTGCCAGCAGTCCCCCGGGGACCTTCCCGGGAGAGCAGTACTTC

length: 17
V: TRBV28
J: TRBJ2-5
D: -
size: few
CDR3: CASNRVGGGPLEETQYF
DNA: TGTGCCAGCAACAGGGTAGGAGGAGGCCCTCTGGAAGAGACCCAGTACTTC

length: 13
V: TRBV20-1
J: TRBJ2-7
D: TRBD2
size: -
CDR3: CSASALAGEGQYF
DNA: TGCAGTGCTAGTGCTTTAGCGGGAGAAGGGCAGTACTTC

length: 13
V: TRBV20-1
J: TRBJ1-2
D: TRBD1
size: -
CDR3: CSSHIQGSYGYTF
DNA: TGCAGTTCCCACATACAGGGGTCCTATGGCTACACCTTC

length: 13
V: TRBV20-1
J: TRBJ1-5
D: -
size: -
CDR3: CSARRQGNQPQHF
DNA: TGCAGTGCTAGACGACAGGGCAATCAGCCCCAGCATTTT

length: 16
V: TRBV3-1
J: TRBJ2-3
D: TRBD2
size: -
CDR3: CASSHQTSGGADTQYF
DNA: TGTGCCAGCAGCCACCAGACTAGCGGGGGCGCAGATACGCAGTATTTT

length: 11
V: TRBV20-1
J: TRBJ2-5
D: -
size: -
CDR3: CSGKVQETQYF
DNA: TGCAGTGGTAAAGTTCAAGAGACCCAGTACTTC

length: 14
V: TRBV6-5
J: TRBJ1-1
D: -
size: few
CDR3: CASSYGAENTEAFF
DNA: TGTGCCAGCAGTTACGGGGCGGAGAACACTGAAGCTTTCTTT

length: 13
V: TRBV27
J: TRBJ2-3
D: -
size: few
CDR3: CASSEMGPDTQYF
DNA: TGTGCCAGCAGTGAAATGGGGCCAGATACGCAGTATTTT

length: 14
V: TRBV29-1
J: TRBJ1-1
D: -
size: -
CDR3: CSATRPGENTEAFF
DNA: TGCAGCGCCACGCGGCCTGGCGAAAACACTGAAGCTTTCTTT

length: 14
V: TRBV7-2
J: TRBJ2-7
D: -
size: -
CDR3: CASSSDSYSYEQYF
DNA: TGTGCCAGCAGCTCGGACTCATACTCCTACGAGCAGTACTTC

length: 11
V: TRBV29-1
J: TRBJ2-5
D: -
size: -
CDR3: CGAGPQETQYF
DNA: TGCGGCGCAGGCCCCCAAGAGACCCAGTACTTC

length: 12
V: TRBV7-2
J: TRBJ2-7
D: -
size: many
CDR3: CASSPNPYEQYF
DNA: TGTGCCAGCAGCCCAAACCCCTACGAGCAGTACTTC

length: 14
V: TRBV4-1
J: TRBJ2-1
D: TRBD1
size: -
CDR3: CASSQVGQGNEQFF
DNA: TGCGCCAGCAGCCAAGTAGGACAGGGCAATGAGCAGTTCTTC